Below, 21 T cell receptor beta chains from the same sample are listed, as sequenced in a study of T cell responses to AZD1222 COVID-19 vaccine. Sequencing was performed with immunoSEQ multiplex PCR; in TCRdb, only in-frame clones are kept and a portion is missing. The sample has about 200,000 clones; 85% to 95% are singletons. The sequencing used peripheral blood, collected on day 0 of MenACWY control vaccination. These receptors were taken from an adult in good health.

CDR3 sequence (DNA): TGTGCCAGCAGCTATTCATTTATGAACACTGAAGCTTTCTTT. Its translation is CASSYSFMNTEAFF. V usage is TRBV6-2 or TRBV6-3 and J usage is TRBJ1-1; D remains unclear. Germline CDR1 is MNHEY and CDR2 is SVGEGT. CDR3 length: 14 residues. The V gene lost 6 bases and the J gene lost 0 bases, with 11 bases spanning the gap.

This chain links TRBV9 with TRBJ2-1; tentative D call: TRBD1 (6 bases). The CDR3 is made up of 16 amino acids. Trimming left V 0 bases short and J 5 bases short, with 15 bases between. Germline assignment: CDR1 SGDLS and CDR2 YYNGEE. The CDR3 protein is CASSVVTGQTNNEQFF. In nucleotides, the CDR3 is TGTGCCAGCAGCGTAGTTACGGGACAAACAAACAATGAGCAGTTCTTC.

The chain has TRBV6-2 or TRBV6-3 and TRBJ1-5; TRBD1 matches 7 bases. Germline-derived CDR1 and CDR2 are MNHEY and SVGEGT. The ends lost 5 bases at V and 7 bases at J; junction bases unmatched: 8. The CDR3 runs 14 residues. The CDR3 region is CASSQPGGNQPQHF. As DNA, the CDR3 is TGTGCCAGCAGTCAGCCAGGGGGGAACCAGCCCCAGCATTTT.

This clone occurred once. The V and J genes are TRBV11-3 and TRBJ1-2, with D possibly being TRBD1 (5 bases). The V end lost 3 bases, the J end lost 3 bases, and 17 bases lay between the germline ends. Germline V CDR1 and CDR2: SGHNT, YENEEA. CDR3 size: 16 residues. The CDR3 coding sequence is TGTGCCAGCAGCTTGCGAAAGGCGGGGACTGACTATGGCTACACCTTC. Translating it yields CASSLRKAGTDYGYTF.

The chain carries TRBV3-1 (or the pseudogene TRBV3-2) and TRBJ1-2; D unresolved. V lost 4 bases to trimming and J lost 4 bases, with 13 bases between them. The CDR3 length is 14 residues. Per the germline V gene, CDR1 is LGHDT and CDR2 is YNNKEL (reference sequence). The CDR3 protein is CASSRAAGLYGYTF. CDR3 in DNA: TGTGCCAGCAGCCGGGCAGCCGGGCTCTATGGCTACACCTTC.

The chain recombines TRBV10-3 with TRBJ1-1; the D is unclear. Trimming shortened V by 2 bases and J by 5 bases, and 6 bases separated the two germline ends. This CDR3 comprises 12 residues. The V gene's germline CDR1 is ENHRY and CDR2 SYGVKD. The CDR3 is CAISEGLTEAFF. CDR3 sequence (DNA): TGTGCCATCAGTGAGGGGTTGACTGAAGCTTTCTTT.

This chain links TRBV5-1 with TRBJ2-2; D is ambiguous. The CDR3 runs to 12 residues. Germline V lookup: CDR1 SGHRS, CDR2 YFSETQ. V was shortened by 4 bases and J by 7 bases, with 8 bases between the two germline ends. CDR3 in amino acids: CASSPYFGELFF. As DNA, the CDR3 is TGCGCCAGCAGCCCATACTTCGGGGAGCTGTTTTTT.

This rearrangement joins TRBV7-8 to TRBJ2-3, with D unresolved. In germline, CDR1 is SGHVS, CDR2 FQNEAQ. This CDR3 region has 12 residues. V dropped 5 bases and J dropped 2 bases, with 5 bases sitting between them. The CDR3 region has the DNA TGTGCCAGCAGCCTCCCCACAGATACGCAGTATTTT. Protein product: CASSLPTDTQYF.

V usage is TRBV27 and J usage is TRBJ1-5, with D maybe TRBD1 (5 bases). The CDR3 is 12 amino acids. CDR1 MNHEY and CDR2 SMNVEV come from the germline V gene (reference sequence). The ends were cut back, 4 bases at V and 6 bases at J, with 7 bases in the middle. CDR3 sequence (DNA): TGTGCCAGCAGTTCGGGGGTTCAGCCCCAGCATTTT. Translating gives CASSSGVQPQHF.

The CDR3 loop reads CASSLGGTGVGYTF. The CDR3 nucleotides are TGTGCCAGCAGCTTGGGCGGGACAGGGGTTGGCTACACCTTC. The chain couples TRBV5-6 to TRBJ1-2; 10 bases match TRBD1. Germline trimming cut 0 bases from V and 7 bases from J; bases unmatched to any gene: 3. Germline CDR1 reads SGHDT; CDR2 reads YYEEEE. The CDR3 is made up of 14 amino acids.

The CDR3, as DNA: TGTGCCAGCAGTCATCCAGGATCTCGCGGTGGCTACACCTTC. Its protein is CASSHPGSRGGYTF. This chain links TRBV6-5 with TRBJ1-2; no clear D. In germline, CDR1 is MNHEY, CDR2 SVGAGI. Trimming removed 5 bases from V and 7 bases from J, with 17 bases in between. The CDR3 covers 14 residues.

The chain couples TRBV6-4 to TRBJ1-1; D gene unclear. V was clipped by 4 bases and J by 2 bases, with 8 bases between them. This CDR3 has 13 amino acids. Germline lookup yields CDR1 MRHNA and CDR2 SNTAGT. CDR3 DNA sequence: TGTGCCAGCAGTGGACACGGTAACACTGAAGCTTTCTTT. It codes for CASSGHGNTEAFF.

The V and J genes are TRBV6-4 and TRBJ1-2, with D unclear. The CDR3 is made up of 11 amino acids. Germline CDR1 and CDR2: MRHNA and SNTAGT. With 2 bases removed from V and 8 bases from J, the gap between germline ends came to 6 bases. CDR3 sequence (DNA): TGTGCCAGCAGTGACGGGCGCGGCTACACCTTC. Amino acids: CASSDGRGYTF.

The rearrangement uses TRBV28 and TRBJ2-5; the match to TRBD2 covers 8 bases. Germline V gene sequence: CDR1 MDHEN, CDR2 SYDVKM. This CDR3 has 15 residues. V was pared by 2 bases and J by 2 bases, with 4 bases of the junction left unmatched. DNA for the CDR3: TGTGCCAGCAGTTTAAGCGGGGGACCACAAGAGACCCAGTACTTC. This codes for CASSLSGGPQETQYF.

This chain links TRBV2 with TRBJ1-5; 11 nucleotides line up with TRBD1. Trimming removed 5 bases from V and 3 bases from J; junction bases left unmatched: 3. The length of the CDR3 is 15 residues. Germline V CDR1 and CDR2: SNHLY, FYNNEI. The CDR3 DNA follows: TGTGCCAGCAGTTGGACAGGGGGCTTCAATCAGCCCCAGCATTTT. Protein product: CASSWTGGFNQPQHF.

This clone has only one observation. V gene TRBV6-5 combines with J gene TRBJ1-4; D is ambiguous. There are 12 residues in the CDR3. Looked up from germline, CDR1 is MNHEY and CDR2 is SVGAGI. Trimming removed 11 bases at V and 0 bases at J, with 7 bases between. CDR3: CAARATNEKLFF. In nucleotides, the CDR3 is TGTGCCGCGCGGGCAACTAATGAAAAACTGTTTTTT.

The gene calls are TRBV6-5 and TRBJ2-7; 7 bases map to TRBD2. The trim removed 5 bases at V and 3 bases at J, leaving 7 bases unmatched. Germline V CDR1 and CDR2: MNHEY, SVGAGI. The CDR3 totals 14 residues. The CDR3 loop reads CASSTRDYIYEQYF. CDR3 DNA sequence: TGTGCCAGCAGTACCCGGGACTACATCTACGAGCAGTACTTC.

The CDR3, as DNA: TGTGCCAGCAGTTACTCCAGACAGGAATTGACGTATTTT. Its protein is CASSYSRQELTYF. The V gene is TRBV6-5, the J gene TRBJ1-3; TRBD1 might be the D (6 bases). The germline V gene encodes CDR1 MNHEY and CDR2 SVGAGI. V dropped 0 bases and J dropped 16 bases, with 16 bases sitting between them. The CDR3 is 13 residues long.

This clone was detected only once. This chain uses TRBV6-5 with TRBJ1-6, with D maybe TRBD1 (5 bases). Germline V CDR1 and CDR2: MNHEY, SVGAGI. V was clipped by 2 bases and J by 6 bases, with 11 bases between them. There are 15 residues in the CDR3. The CDR3 nucleotides read TGTGCCAGCAGTTACGTCGGGGGTCCTAATTCACCCCTCCACTTT. It codes for CASSYVGGPNSPLHF.

The rearrangement links TRBV5-4 to TRBJ2-3; D might be TRBD2 (5 bases). Trimming pared 2 bases from V and 6 bases from J, leaving 13 bases between. The V gene's germline CDR1 is SGHNT and CDR2 YYREEE (reference sequence). The CDR3 runs to 14 residues. The CDR3 loop is CASSFGNQWDTQYF. The CDR3 nucleotides read TGTGCCAGCAGCTTCGGGAACCAATGGGATACGCAGTATTTT.

This rearrangement joins TRBV9 to TRBJ1-1, with D uncertain. V dropped 0 bases and J dropped 0 bases, with 9 bases sitting between them. The CDR3 is 15 residues long. From germline, CDR1 is SGDLS and CDR2 YYNGEE. In DNA, the CDR3 is TGTGCCAGCAGCGTAGGTAGGAACATGAACACTGAAGCTTTCTTT. Translated, it gives CASSVGRNMNTEAFF.